Listed below are T cell receptor beta chains from one sample, sequenced in a study of sequential checkpoint blockade in melanoma. Sequencing was performed with immunoSEQ multiplex PCR; in TCRdb, only in-frame clones are kept and a portion is missing. The sample holds some 5,100 clones; about 80% are singletons and the top ten take roughly half. This sample comprised CD8+ T cells sorted from blood (inferred from file names), obtained from a patient given nivolumab and ipilimumab in sequence. These receptors all come from a human patient with melanoma. Some clones in this sample may be carry-over from other donors' samples. The CDR3 runs from the conserved cysteine through the conserved F or W. A D gene is named only where the DNA matches it firmly. Size tells how often a clone was seen (once, few, many) or the class of an expanded clone, and some rows leave it out.

CDR3nt | CDR3aa | v_gene | d_gene | abundance | j_gene
TGTGCCAGCAGCCGGGGGGTAGAAGCAACTAACTATGGCTACACCTTC | CASSRGVEATNYGYTF | TRBV7-6 | NA | NA | TRBJ1-2
TGTGCCAGCTGGGCCAGGGGTCTTAACGAGCAGTACTTC | CASWARGLNEQYF | TRBV28 | NA | NA | TRBJ2-7
TGCAGCGTAGGACAGGGCGGCGCCGGGGAGCTGTTTTTT | CSVGQGGAGELFF | TRBV29-1 | TRBD1 | few | TRBJ2-2
TGTGCCAGTAGTCTCCGGTTCAACTCCTACGAGCAGTACTTC | CASSLRFNSYEQYF | TRBV19 | NA | NA | TRBJ2-7
TGTGCCAGCAGCCCCTGGCGGGGCACAGATACGCAGTATTTT | CASSPWRGTDTQYF | TRBV7-2 | NA | NA | TRBJ2-3
TGTGCCAGCAGCTTGAAGAGCGGGGGGTTTTACAATGAGCAGTTCTTC | CASSLKSGGFYNEQFF | TRBV5-4 | TRBD2 | NA | TRBJ2-1
TGCGCCAGCAGCCAAGAATCCCGGCAGGGTGAGGGCTACACCTTC | CASSQESRQGEGYTF | TRBV4-1 | NA | NA | TRBJ1-2
TGTGCCAGCAGCACCGACGGCGGAAGGACTGAAGCTTTCTTT | CASSTDGGRTEAFF | TRBV7-6 | NA | NA | TRBJ1-1
TGTGCCAGCAGCCAAAATCCTCATAGCGGGGACCAAGAGACCCAGTACTTC | CASSQNPHSGDQETQYF | TRBV9 | TRBD2 | NA | TRBJ2-5
TGTGCCAGCAGCTTATTAGCTCAGAGCTCCTACGAGCAGTACTTC | CASSLLAQSSYEQYF | TRBV7-2 | NA | NA | TRBJ2-7
TGTGCCAGCAGCCCTAGATACACTGAAGCTTTCTTT | CASSPRYTEAFF | TRBV5-6 | NA | NA | TRBJ1-1
TGCAGTGTAGGGACTAGCTATGAGCAGTTCTTC | CSVGTSYEQFF | TRBV20-1 | TRBD2 | once | TRBJ2-1
TGTGCCAGCTTGGGGGGGACCGTCTCTGGGGCCAACGTCCTGACTTTC | CASLGGTVSGANVLTF | TRBV7-9 | TRBD2 | NA | TRBJ2-6
TGTGCTAGTCTAGCGCTCTACAATGAGCAGTTCTTC | CASLALYNEQFF | TRBV12-5 | NA | medium-sized | TRBJ2-1
TGTGCCAGCAGCCAAGATTACCGACGGGGGGGCTACAATGAGCAGTTCTTC | CASSQDYRRGGYNEQFF | TRBV4-2 | TRBD2 | NA | TRBJ2-1
TGTGCCAGCAGTCCCGGACAGGGGAATGAAAAACTGTTTTTT | CASSPGQGNEKLFF | TRBV9 | TRBD1 | NA | TRBJ1-4
TGTGCCAGCAGCTTAGAACAGGGTCCTAATCAGCCCCAGCATTTT | CASSLEQGPNQPQHF | TRBV7-9 | NA | NA | TRBJ1-5
TGTGCCAGCAGCGTAGTTGGGGGGGCGAACACAGATACGCAGTATTTT | CASSVVGGANTDTQYF | TRBV9 | NA | few | TRBJ2-3
TGTGCCAGCAGTTCCCCCCGAACCGGGGATGAGCAGTTCTTC | CASSSPRTGDEQFF | TRBV28 | NA | NA | TRBJ2-1
TGTGCCAGCAGCTTAGGTAGGACAGGCCCTGGAAACACCATATATTTT | CASSLGRTGPGNTIYF | TRBV7-9 | TRBD1 | few | TRBJ1-3
TGTGCCAGCATCCACCATGACTATCATCAAGAGACCCAGTACTTC | CASIHHDYHQETQYF | TRBV11-2 | NA | few | TRBJ2-5
TGCGCCAGCAGCCATACAGGGGGCGACTATGGCTACACCTTC | CASSHTGGDYGYTF | TRBV4-1 | TRBD1 | NA | TRBJ1-2
TGTGCCAGCAGTTACAGCTTAGCAGATACGCAGTATTTT | CASSYSLADTQYF | TRBV6-6 | NA | few | TRBJ2-3
TGTGCCAGCAGTTACTCGAGACAGGGCGGGGATGAGCAGTTCTTC | CASSYSRQGGDEQFF | TRBV6-5 | NA | NA | TRBJ2-1
TGCGCCAGCAGCCTCCGGACAGGAAAAGAGACCCAGTACTTC | CASSLRTGKETQYF | TRBV5-1 | TRBD1 | NA | TRBJ2-5
TGTGCCAGCAGCCCTACTCCGGGACAGGGAACCTATGGCTACACCTTC | CASSPTPGQGTYGYTF | TRBV7-9 | TRBD1 | NA | TRBJ1-2
TGCGCCAGCAGACTGAACAGAAATGAAAAACTGTTTTTT | CASRLNRNEKLFF | TRBV4-3 | NA | NA | TRBJ1-4
TGTGCCAGCAGCTTGGGGACACTAGGGAGGGGGGCTTTCTTT | CASSLGTLGRGAFF | TRBV5-6 | NA | NA | TRBJ1-1
TGTGCCAGCAGCCAAAGACTAGCGGGGTCATACGAGCAGTACTTC | CASSQRLAGSYEQYF | TRBV4-2 | TRBD2 | NA | TRBJ2-7
TGTGCCACCAGCCGCCGACTAGCTAAGATATATGGTGAGCAGTTCTTC | CATSRRLAKIYGEQFF | TRBV15 | TRBD2 | NA | TRBJ2-1
TGTGCCAGCAGTGATGGGCGGGGAGAGACCCAGTACTTC | CASSDGRGETQYF | TRBV25-1 | NA | few | TRBJ2-5
TGTGCCAGCAGCGGCGGGACAGGGCCGAAAAAACTGTTTTTT | CASSGGTGPKKLFF | TRBV9 | TRBD1 | NA | TRBJ1-4
TGTGCCAGCAGCTCCGGACAGATTTACCATTTAGACTATGGCTACACCTTC | CASSSGQIYHLDYGYTF | TRBV7-9 | NA | NA | TRBJ1-2
TGTGCCAGCAGCTTGACGGGGGGGAATCTCGAGCAGTACTTC | CASSLTGGNLEQYF | TRBV5-5 | TRBD2 | NA | TRBJ2-7
TGTGCCAGCAGCCCCTGGACTACCCAAGAGACCCAGTACTTC | CASSPWTTQETQYF | TRBV7-6 | NA | NA | TRBJ2-5
TGTGCCAGCAGTGAAGCCAGGGATACGCAGTATTTT | CASSEARDTQYF | TRBV2 | NA | few | TRBJ2-3
TGTGCCAGCAGTTCGGGGACAGGGGGCGTCGACGAGCAGTACTTC | CASSSGTGGVDEQYF | TRBV27 | TRBD1 | NA | TRBJ2-7
TGTGCCAGCAGTTACTCCGACAGGGGAAACGAGCAGTACTTC | CASSYSDRGNEQYF | TRBV6-5 | TRBD1 | NA | TRBJ2-7
TGTGCCAGCAGTGGAAGGACAGGGCGAGGAGAGACCCAGTACTTC | CASSGRTGRGETQYF | TRBV27 | TRBD1 | once | TRBJ2-5
TGTGCCAGCAGCGCCTCCGGGACAGCAAACAATGAGCAGTTCTTC | CASSASGTANNEQFF | TRBV9 | TRBD1 | NA | TRBJ2-1
TGCGCCAGCAGCCAGGCGGCAAGCTCCTACAATGAGCAGTTCTTC | CASSQAASSYNEQFF | TRBV4-3 | NA | NA | TRBJ2-1
TGTGCCAGCAGCCGACGGGCTAGCGGAGTCGCAGGCGAGCAGTACTTC | CASSRRASGVAGEQYF | TRBV5-4 | TRBD2 | NA | TRBJ2-7
TGTGCCAGCAGTGATCCCCAGGAACCCTACGAGCAGTACTTC | CASSDPQEPYEQYF | TRBV6-1 | NA | once | TRBJ2-7